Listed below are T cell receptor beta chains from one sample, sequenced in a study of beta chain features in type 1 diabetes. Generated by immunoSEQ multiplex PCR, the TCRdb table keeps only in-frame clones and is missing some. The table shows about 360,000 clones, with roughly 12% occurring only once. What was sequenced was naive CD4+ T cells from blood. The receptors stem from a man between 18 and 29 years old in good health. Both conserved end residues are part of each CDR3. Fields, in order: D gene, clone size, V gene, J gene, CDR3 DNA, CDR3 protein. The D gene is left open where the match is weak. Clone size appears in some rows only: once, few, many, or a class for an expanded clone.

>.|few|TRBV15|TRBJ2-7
TGTGCCACCAGCAGAGATGGGGGCTGGTACGAGCAGTACTTC
CATSRDGGWYEQYF
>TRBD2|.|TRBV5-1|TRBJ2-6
TGCGCCAGCAGCTTGGCCGCGGGGGGGCCGAGCTCTGGGGCCAACGTCCTGACTTTC
CASSLAAGGPSSGANVLTF
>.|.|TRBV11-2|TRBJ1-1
TGTGCCAGCAGCTCCCAGGGTCGGTTGAACACTGAAGCTTTCTTT
CASSSQGRLNTEAFF
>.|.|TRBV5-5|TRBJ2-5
TGTGCCAGCAGCTTAGGACAGCTCCAAGAGACCCAGTACTTC
CASSLGQLQETQYF
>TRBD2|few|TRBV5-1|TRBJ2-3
TGCGCCAGCAGCGCGAACGCGGGGGGCGCGGATACGCAGTATTTT
CASSANAGGADTQYF
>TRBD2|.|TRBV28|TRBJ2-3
TGTGCCAGCAGTCACCCTAGCGGAGGCACAGATACGCAGTATTTT
CASSHPSGGTDTQYF
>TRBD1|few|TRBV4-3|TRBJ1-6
TGCGCCAGCAGCCAAGGTTCCAGGGGGGATTCACCCCTCCACTTT
CASSQGSRGDSPLHF
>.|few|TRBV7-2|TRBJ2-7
TGTGCCAGCAGCTTTACAGGGATCCTCTACGAGCAGTACTTC
CASSFTGILYEQYF
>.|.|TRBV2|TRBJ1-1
TGTGCCAGCAGTGAATTCGGGAGGACTGAAGCTTTCTTT
CASSEFGRTEAFF
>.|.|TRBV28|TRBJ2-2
TGTGCCAGCAGGGTTGCGGGGAACACCGGGGAGCTGTTTTTT
CASRVAGNTGELFF
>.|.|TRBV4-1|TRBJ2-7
TGCGCCAGCAGCCAACTCGACGGGGGAAAGCGCGAGCAGTACTTC
CASSQLDGGKREQYF
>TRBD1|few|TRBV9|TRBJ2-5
TGTGCCAGCAGCAGGACAGGGGGAGGAGAGACCCAGTACTTC
CASSRTGGGETQYF
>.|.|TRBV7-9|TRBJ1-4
TGTGCCAGCAGCTTAGTGACAACAAATGAAAAACTGTTTTTT
CASSLVTTNEKLFF
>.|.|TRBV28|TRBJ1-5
TGTGCCAGCAGACAAAGCGCAGGGTATCAGCCCCAGCATTTT
CASRQSAGYQPQHF
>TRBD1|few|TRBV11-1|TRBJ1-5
TGTGCCAGCAGCTTCGGGACAGGTAATCAGCCCCAGCATTTT
CASSFGTGNQPQHF
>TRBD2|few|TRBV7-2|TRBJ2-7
TGTGCCAGCAGCTTAGTTGGCGGGAGGGCTGGTGAGCAGTACTTC
CASSLVGGRAGEQYF
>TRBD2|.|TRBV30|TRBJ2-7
TGTGCCTGGGGGGGACTAGCGGGAGGGCCCTCCGAGCAGTACTTC
CAWGGLAGGPSEQYF
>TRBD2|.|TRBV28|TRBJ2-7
TGTGCCAGCAAGGCGGGAGTCCGGGAGCAGTACTTC
CASKAGVREQYF
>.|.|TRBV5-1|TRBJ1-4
TGCGCCAGCAGCTTGGACAGGGAAAATGAAAAACTGTTTTTT
CASSLDRENEKLFF
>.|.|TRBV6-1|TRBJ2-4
TGTGCCAGTACCGGGATGACCAAAAACATTCAGTACTTC
CASTGMTKNIQYF
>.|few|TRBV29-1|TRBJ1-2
TGCAGCGTTGGAACAGATGGTAACTATGGCTACACCTTC
CSVGTDGNYGYTF
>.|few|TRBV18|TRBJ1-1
TGTGCCAGCTCACCCGGGGTGGAAAAAGGGACTGAAGCTTTCTTT
CASSPGVEKGTEAFF
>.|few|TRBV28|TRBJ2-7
TGTGCCAGCAGGGGCAACTACGAGCAGTACTTC
CASRGNYEQYF
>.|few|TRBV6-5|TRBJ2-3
TGTGCCAGCAACGTGGCGGGTCTTACAGATACGCAGTATTTT
CASNVAGLTDTQYF
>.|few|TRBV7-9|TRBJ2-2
TGTGCCAGCAGCCCGGACAGAACGAAGTCGAACACCGGGGAGCTGTTTTTT
CASSPDRTKSNTGELFF
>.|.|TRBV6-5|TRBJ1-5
TGTGCCAGCAGACAGGGTGGCGATCAGCCCCAGCATTTT
CASRQGGDQPQHF
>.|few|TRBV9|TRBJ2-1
TGTGCCAGCAGCGTAGGACCTGGACTACCAAACAATGAGCAGTTCTTC
CASSVGPGLPNNEQFF
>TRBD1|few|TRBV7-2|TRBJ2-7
TGTGCCAGCAGCTTAGCCACCTTTTCGGACAGGGGGCAGCGTTACGAGCAGTACTTC
CASSLATFSDRGQRYEQYF
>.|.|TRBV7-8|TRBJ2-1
TGTGCCAGCAGCTTAGACGGGAACTCCTACAATGAGCAGTTCTTC
CASSLDGNSYNEQFF
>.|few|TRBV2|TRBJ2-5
TGTGCCAGCAGTGAAGGTGGGCAGGCCAAAGAGACCCAGTACTTC
CASSEGGQAKETQYF
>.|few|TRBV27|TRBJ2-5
TGTGCCAGCAGTTCCCTGGACAGTATGGAGACCCAGTACTTC
CASSSLDSMETQYF
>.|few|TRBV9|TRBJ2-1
TGTGCCAGCAGCGCCCGGGACTACAATGAGCAGTTCTTC
CASSARDYNEQFF
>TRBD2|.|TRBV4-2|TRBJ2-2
TGTGCCAGCAGCCAAGATACAGCGGGGGGTGCGAACACCGGGGAGCTGTTTTTT
CASSQDTAGGANTGELFF
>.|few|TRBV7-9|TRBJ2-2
TGTGCCAGCAGCCGTCTGAGGGAGGTCGGAACCGGGGAGCTGTTTTTT
CASSRLREVGTGELFF
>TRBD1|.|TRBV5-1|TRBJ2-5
TGCGCCAGCAGCAACCCACAGGGGGGCCGGGAGACCCAGTACTTC
CASSNPQGGRETQYF
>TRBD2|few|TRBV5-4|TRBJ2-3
TGTGCCAGCAGCGACCGGGAGGGGGCAGATACGCAGTATTTT
CASSDREGADTQYF
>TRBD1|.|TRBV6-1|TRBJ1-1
TGTGCCAGCAGTGAAGTGGGGGCAGGGGGAGCTTTCTTT
CASSEVGAGGAFF
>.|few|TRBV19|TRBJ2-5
TGTGCCAGCACCCCGACCATCATCGGGGGGCGAGAGACCCAGTACTTC
CASTPTIIGGRETQYF
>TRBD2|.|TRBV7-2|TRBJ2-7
TGTGCCAGCAGCTTAGGGGGGCTAGCGGGAGGGCGCGCCTACGAGCAGTACTTC
CASSLGGLAGGRAYEQYF
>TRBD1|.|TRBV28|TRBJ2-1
TGTGCCAGCAGTCCCTGGACAGGGGGGAATGAGCAGTTCTTC
CASSPWTGGNEQFF
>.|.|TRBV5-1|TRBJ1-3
TGCGCCAGCAGCTTGGATGGCAGCTCTGGAAACACCATATATTTT
CASSLDGSSGNTIYF
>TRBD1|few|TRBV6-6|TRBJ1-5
TGTGCCAGCAGCGGACAGGGGGAACAGCCCCAGCATTTT
CASSGQGEQPQHF
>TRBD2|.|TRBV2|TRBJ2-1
TGTGCCAGCGAGGTGGCTAGCGGGTCGCAGTTCTTC
CASEVASGSQFF
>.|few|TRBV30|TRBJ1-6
TGTGCGTGTGACAACCTTAATTCACCCCTCCACTTT
CACDNLNSPLHF
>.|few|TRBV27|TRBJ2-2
TGTGCCAGCAGTCTCACAGGGCCGTGGACCGGGGAGCTGTTTTTT
CASSLTGPWTGELFF
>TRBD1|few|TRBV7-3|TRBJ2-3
TGTGCCAGCAGCTCCGCCCGGACAGGGGAGGGGACAGATACGCAGTATTTT
CASSSARTGEGTDTQYF
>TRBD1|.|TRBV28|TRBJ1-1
TGTGCCAGCAGCACTGGGGGACAGCTGAACACTGAAGCTTTCTTT
CASSTGGQLNTEAFF
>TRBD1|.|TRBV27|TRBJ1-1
TGTGCCAGCAGTTCCCGACAGGGGGCGGACACTGAAGCTTTCTTT
CASSSRQGADTEAFF
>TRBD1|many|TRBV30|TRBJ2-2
TGTGCCTGGAGTGCCAGGGGGACCGGGGAGCTGTTTTTT
CAWSARGTGELFF
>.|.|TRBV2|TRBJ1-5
TGTGCCAGCAGTGTGGGACTTGATCAGCCCCAGCATTTT
CASSVGLDQPQHF